This T cell receptor beta chain is drawn from a study of early T cells in non-severe SARS-CoV-2 infection (dated by TCRdb to about 2021). Concerning the study at large: Because TCR sequencing relied on bulk RNA taken from unsorted whole blood, pairing of alpha and beta chains was not possible.

This was a case-control study nested in a cohort of healthcare workers in London, UK, who had nasopharyngeal swab PCR tests and blood samples taken every week. Healthcare workers were recruited during the week of the UK lockdown, between 23 and 31 March 2020, and followed weekly for up to roughly 15 weeks. CDR1 and CDR2 (SGHVS, FQNEAQ) derive from the germline V gene. V is cut by 10 bases and J by 0 bases, and the space between the germline ends is 12 bases. Inclusive of the bounding cysteine and phenylalanine, the CDR3 is 13 residues long. Here the CDR3 DNA is all that survives: 39 bases in frame from base 1. What the work shows at the level of the full study, not this receptor alone: VDJdb matching was skewed toward anti-spike CD8 responses and likely underestimated virus-specific expansions, missing private and CD4 specificities.

Concerning this clonotype itself: The specificity of this receptor is unknown. The record has no base qualities; no much larger clone is one base away.

Libraries were prepared through 5' RACE. The sequencer listed for this sample is NextSeq 500. The TCR library protocol attached unique molecular identifiers to individual cDNA molecules to correct for sequencing error and PCR bias. Both TCR alpha and beta chains were sequenced, and tight co-correlation was observed between alpha and beta sequence abundances in each sample. Concerning the study's data processing: V gene, J gene and CDR3 annotation of TCR sequences was performed with Decombinator V4. TCRs were defined as expanded if a significant change between any two time points was detected under a Poisson model with p below 0.0001. TCR abundances were normalised to the total number of TCRs sequenced per sample and were expressed as counts per million. MAIT TCRs were defined by TRAV1-2 paired with TRAJ12, TRAJ20 or TRAJ33, and iNKT TCRs by TRAV10 paired with TRAJ18. VDJdb, accessed 1 November 2021, was searched for CMV, EBV and SARS-CoV-2 annotated TCRs, with TCRs annotated for multiple antigens excluded. In-frame beta chains were kept once TCRdb had trimmed the public reads at Q25 with fastp and called clones with MiXCR. Rows with a matching CDR3 protein are joined into one entry that keeps the most common DNA and genes. The V and J calls were not made by the authors but by TCRdb's processing. The sample table shows 25,000 to 30,000 distinct CDR3 sequences, and roughly 4.2% are seen once. In total, the top ten clones hold about 4.2% of the sample.

Rearrangement joined TRBV7-8 to TRBJ2-5; the D gene remains uncertain. The TCR was taken from an adult who was a healthcare worker with PCR-confirmed SARS-CoV-2 infection or an uninfected control (not recorded which). Sequenced input: whole blood. The DNA reads TGTGCCACCCTCACACTGAACCAAGAGACCCAGTACTTC. This gives the protein CATLTLNQETQYF.